The present T cell receptor (beta chain) was sequenced within a study of blood T cell repertoires in COVID-19. Looking at the study overall: Samples came from the United States, Italy and Spain, spanning acute and convalescent COVID-19. The analysed material was cDNA or gDNA that came from T cells, B-cell-depleted T cells, or PBMCs.

The V gene end was trimmed by 6 bases and the J gene end by 4 bases; junction bases not matched to a gene: 3. This CDR3 comprises 13 residues. In germline, CDR1 is MDHEN, CDR2 SYDVKM. In the study's own analysis: From reference gene primer amplification, estimates of nucleated cell counts were derived. This table comes from immunoSEQ multiplex PCR, and its TCRdb copy is limited to in-frame clones, with some not included. For V, J and clone size, that table is used; D and trimming come from the DNA. The sample contains under 300,000 clones, 75% to 90% of which appear only once. The sample comprised peripheral blood. The chain combines TRBV28 with TRBJ1-5; 7 nucleotides match TRBD1. The receptor was isolated from a woman aged 40-49 years who had recovered from COVID-19. CDR3 DNA: TGTGCCAGCAGAGGGACAGCGAATCAGCCCCAGCATTTT. Its translation: CASRGTANQPQHF.